This T cell receptor (beta chain) was identified in a study of T cell responses to AZD1222 COVID-19 vaccine (dated by TCRdb to the early 2020s). With regard to the full study: AZD1222 recipients with second doses at about 4 weeks or about 12 weeks were pooled, because spike-specific TCR depth and breadth did not differ between schedules. TCR sequencing covered about 230 trial participants: some 210 given two doses of AZD1222 and approximately 26 given two doses of MenACWY control vaccine. Trial participants were enrolled by age into subgroups of 18-55, 56-69 and 70-plus years, and around 140, 26 and 57 TCR-sequenced participants, respectively, were included in these subgroups.

Regarding this clone: No cognate antigen has been identified for it. The junction differs from germline at one of its ends, possibly a read error.

CDR3 length: 15 amino acids, cysteine to phenylalanine. The retained sequence is limited to the CDR3, 45 bases, with the frame set at the first base. The germline V gene (reference sequence) provides CDR1 SSHAT and CDR2 FNYEAQ. The full study reports these points: Because no samples from the day 14 peak response were available, repertoires could be characterized only after the peak T cell response. CD4 TCRs associated with the vaccine covered the entire spike protein, and the dominant responses were in regions 160-218 and 743-854. Only a handful of AZD1222 recipients were SARS-CoV-2 seropositive at baseline, limiting conclusions about previously exposed vaccinees. Most participants were white British and females outnumbered males, and the authors suggested that clonal diversity may have been underestimated. Reportedly, close to half of the unique spike-specific TCRs recognized epitopes lying outside the regions that are mutated in the B.1.351 and B.1.1.7 variants. In the small 56-69-year group, the increase in depth fell short of significance, most likely because of low power. After two AZD1222 doses, spike-specific TCR breadth and depth were significantly higher than at day 0 and than in MenACWY recipients.

The time point label here, explained by the study, means: baseline before first vaccination. Vaccinee samples came from UK trials COV001 and COV002, including a single-blind randomized controlled phase 2/3 trial of AZD1222 (ChAdOx1 nCoV-19) in healthy adults. For TCRbeta chain sequencing, PBMC samples were collected from trial participants at day 0 and at day 28 after the second dose. The CDR3 regions of human TCRbeta chains were analyzed by immunosequencing. The original pipeline was this. TCRs in the repertoires were compared against a reference library of SARS-CoV-2-specific TCRs that had been generated with the MIRA antigen-specificity platform. Breadth meant the fraction of unique TCRs that were SARS-CoV-2-associated, whereas depth meant the fraction of total T cells that were SARS-CoV-2-associated. Each spike-specific TCR was assigned to its reactive spike region and to a CD4 or CD8 class using the MIRA data. Log10-transformed breadth and depth values were compared by one-way ANOVA with Sidak's multiple comparisons tests. TCRdb re-hosts the immuneACCESS table, in-frame sequences only. Its copies lack some clones; in the studies checked, an unresolved V gene accounts for under half of them, and the cause for the rest is not known. The DNA was the basis for D and trimming; V, J and clone size are from that table. In this sample the table shows approximately 82,000 clones, around nine tenths of which occur a single time. About 5.2% of the sample is in the top ten clones.

This receptor was identified in an adult in good health. The chain links TRBV7-7 with TRBJ2-2; 8 central bases correspond to TRBD1. The sequenced sample was peripheral blood, obtained on day 0 of AZD1222 vaccination. The bases read TGTGCTAGCAGTAAAGACAGGGGAGGTGGCGGGGAGCTGTTTTTT. This translates into CASSKDRGGGGELFF.